This T cell receptor (beta chain) was sequenced in a study of long-term antiretroviral therapy in people with HIV. The study's findings and limits: Post-treatment diversity went higher with ART but stayed below transplant donor controls.

With V trimmed by 2 bases and J by 9 bases, 11 bases remained unmatched. The CDR3 contains 15 residues. From germline, CDR1 is SGHRS and CDR2 YFSETQ. immunoSEQ v3.0 was run at survey level. Method: immunoSEQ multiplex PCR; TCRdb's copy keeps in-frame clones and lacks some. The table records under 45,000 clones, about 80% of them present only once. Worth noting for this clone: Its antigen is unidentified.

V gene TRBV5-1 combines with J gene TRBJ2-1; 7 bases align to TRBD2. The input for sequencing was unsorted PBMCs, taken 3.4 years after starting antiretroviral therapy. The sequence was collected from a man aged 25 to 40 with HIV. The CDR3 is CASSFSDRLASEQFF. CDR3 bases: TGCGCCAGCAGCTTTTCCGACCGACTAGCAAGTGAGCAGTTCTTC.